The 23 T cell receptor beta chains reported below all come from one sample, sequenced in a study of beta chain features in type 1 diabetes. TCRB transcripts that were expressed got sequenced, as all of the isolated RNA had been reverse transcribed. Profiling relied on immunoSEQ multiplex PCR, and the TCRdb table lists in-frame clones only, not all of them. The data hold 150,000 to 200,000 clones, with approximately 9.9% observed a single time. The sample consisted of central memory CD4+ T cells from blood. These receptor sequences come from a woman between 18 and 29 years old in good health.

This clone came up a few times. CDR3 loop: CASSTGTSGGPDTQYF. In DNA form, the CDR3 reads TGCGCCAGCAGCACCGGGACTAGCGGTGGCCCAGATACGCAGTATTTT. J is TRBJ2-3 and V is TRBV5-1; 11 bases map to TRBD2. V gave up 4 bases and J gave up 4 bases; unmatched junction bases: 8. Germline V CDR1 and CDR2: SGHRS, YFSETQ. The CDR3 contains 16 residues.

V gene TRBV30 combines with J gene TRBJ2-7, with 7 bases identical to TRBD1. The CDR3 runs to 12 residues. V was pared by 5 bases and J by 2 bases, with 3 bases of the junction left unmatched. Germline V gene lookup returns CDR1 GTSNPN and CDR2 SVGIG (reference sequence). CDR3 bases: TGTGCCTGGGAGACAGGGACCTACGAGCAGTACTTC. Translated: CAWETGTYEQYF.

V and J are TRBV28 and TRBJ2-1; 7 bases line up with TRBD2. This CDR3 contains 15 residues. Germline CDR1 and CDR2: MDHEN and SYDVKM. Germline trimming cut 6 bases from V and 6 bases from J; bases unmatched to any gene: 11. This CDR3 is CASRPPGGSGNEQFF. The CDR3 coding sequence is TGTGCCAGCAGACCCCCTGGCGGGAGCGGCAATGAGCAGTTCTTC.

The chain couples TRBV6-4 to TRBJ2-2; D is perhaps TRBD2 (5 bases). Germline V CDR1 and CDR2: MRHNA, SNTAGT. The CDR3 runs to 14 residues. V gave up 6 bases and J gave up 1 base, with 9 bases separating them. The CDR3 nucleotides read TGTGCCAGCAGGGAGGTGGGGAACACCGGGGAGCTGTTTTTT. Encoded protein: CASREVGNTGELFF.

The V call is TRBV7-9, the J call TRBJ1-4, with TRBD1 identical over 10 bases. Germline values: CDR1 SEHNR, CDR2 FQNEAQ (reference sequence). V was clipped by 4 bases and J by 6 bases; unmatched bases: 5. This CDR3 comprises 15 residues. CDR3 residues: CASSWGTGDDEKLFF. The CDR3 region has the DNA TGTGCCAGCAGCTGGGGGACAGGGGACGATGAAAAACTGTTTTTT.

This sequence joins TRBV7-9 and TRBJ1-1, with 7 bases lining up with TRBD1. The V gene end was trimmed by 5 bases and the J gene end by 4 bases; junction bases not matched to a gene: 7. Germline V CDR1 and CDR2: SEHNR, FQNEAQ (reference sequence). CDR3 length equals 14 residues. The CDR3 region has the DNA TGTGCCAGCAGCGACCAACAGGGGACCACTGAAGCTTTCTTT. It specifies CASSDQQGTTEAFF.

The rearrangement joins TRBV4-1 to TRBJ2-7, with 10 positions matching TRBD2. CDR1 and CDR2 from the germline V gene are MGHRA and YSYEKL. This CDR3 spans 15 amino acids. Trimming removed 0 bases from V and 2 bases from J; junction bases left unmatched: 1. The CDR3 reads CASSQDTSGAYEQYF. In DNA, the CDR3 is TGCGCCAGCAGCCAAGATACTAGCGGGGCCTACGAGCAGTACTTC.

This clone was observed a few times. The chain combines TRBV15 with TRBJ2-2; 7 nucleotides align to TRBD1. V gave up 5 bases and J gave up 5 bases; unmatched junction bases: 11. In germline, CDR1 is LNHNV, CDR2 YYDKDF (reference sequence). This CDR3 is 16 amino acids long. In nucleotides, the CDR3 is TGTGCCACCAGCCAACCGAGACAGGGTAGAACCGGGGAGCTGTTTTTT. Protein: CATSQPRQGRTGELFF.

The chain links TRBV7-2 to TRBJ2-5; D might be TRBD1 (5 bases). Germline assignment: CDR1 SGHTA and CDR2 FQGNSA. V dropped 1 base and J dropped 5 bases, with 14 bases sitting between them. The CDR3 sequence is 15 residues long. CDR3: CASSLGWGLRETQYF. The CDR3 nucleotides read TGTGCCAGCAGCTTAGGGTGGGGCCTCCGGGAGACCCAGTACTTC.

This clone was picked up a small number of times. The chain joins TRBV5-6 to TRBJ2-3; no reliable D call. With 4 bases removed from V and 8 bases from J, the gap between germline ends came to 11 bases. This CDR3 has 12 residues. CDR1 and CDR2 (germline): SGHDT, YYEEEE. The CDR3 reads CASSGVVSTQYF. The DNA for the CDR3 is TGTGCCAGCAGCGGTGTAGTGAGTACGCAGTATTTT. Based on the CDR3 plus reference TRBV5-6 and TRBJ2-3, the full variable domain is DAGVTQSPTHLIKTRGQQVTLRCSPKSGHDTVSWYQQALGQGPQFIFQYYEEEERQRGNFPDRFSGHQFPNYSSELNVNALLLGDSALYLCASSGVVSTQYFGPGTRLTVL.

In this sample, this clone turned up a few times. This rearrangement joins TRBV6-6 to TRBJ2-1; TRBD1 agrees at 8 bases. The CDR3 has 13 amino acids. The germline CDR1 and CDR2 sequences are MNHNY and SVGAGI (reference sequence). V lost 7 bases to trimming and J lost 7 bases; unmatched junction nucleotides: 6. CDR3 sequence reads: CASKIQGGNEQFF. The DNA of the CDR3 is TGTGCCAGCAAGATACAGGGGGGAAATGAGCAGTTCTTC.

The rearrangement links TRBV6-1 to TRBJ1-1; 7 bases are a match to TRBD1. With V trimmed by 4 bases and J by 7 bases, 9 bases remained unmatched. CDR1 and CDR2 (germline): MNHNS, SASEGT. The CDR3 totals 14 residues. In DNA, the CDR3 is TGTGCCAGCAGTGCGGACAGGTCTTTCCTTGAAGCTTTCTTT. It codes for CASSADRSFLEAFF.

This chain joins TRBV29-1 and TRBJ1-2; D remains ambiguous. Germline V lookup: CDR1 SQVTM, CDR2 ANQGSEA. V was pared by 7 bases and J by 4 bases, with 13 bases between. CDR3 length: 12 amino acids. CDR3 amino acids: CSAAGIIYGYTF. The CDR3 DNA reads TGCAGCGCCGCGGGTATTATCTATGGCTACACCTTC. The complete variable domain, with remaining parts taken from reference TRBV29-1 and TRBJ1-2, reads SAVISQKPSRDICQRGTSLTIQCQVDSQVTMMFWYRQQPGQSLTLIATANQGSEATYESGFVIDKFPISRPNLTFSTLTVSNMSPEDSSIYLCSAAGIIYGYTFGSGTRLTVV.

In this sample, this clone turned up many times. The chain carries TRBV5-1 and TRBJ2-1; 9 bases are a match to TRBD1. CDR1 and CDR2 from the germline V gene are SGHRS and YFSETQ. This CDR3 has 15 amino acids. J gave up 2 bases and V 0 bases, and 0 bases lay outside the gene matches. The CDR3 sequence: CASSLGQGAYNEQFF. DNA of the CDR3: TGCGCCAGCAGCTTGGGACAGGGGGCCTACAATGAGCAGTTCTTC.

The chain recombines TRBV7-9 with TRBJ2-7, with D maybe TRBD1 (5 bases). The CDR3 runs 11 residues. CDR1 and CDR2 from the germline V gene are SEHNR and FQNEAQ (reference sequence). With 3 bases removed from V and 7 bases from J, the gap between germline ends came to 7 bases. The CDR3 DNA reads as TGTGCCAGCAGCTTGGCAGGGGAGCAGTACTTC. Translated: CASSLAGEQYF.

This chain connects TRBV6-6 to TRBJ1-2; 7 nucleotides match TRBD1. Trimming cost V 5 bases and J 3 bases; bases outside gene matches: 6. Germline V gene lookup returns CDR1 MNHNY and CDR2 SVGAGI (reference sequence). The CDR3 contains 14 residues. The CDR3 protein is CASSGGQLDYGYTF. The CDR3 bases are TGTGCCAGCAGTGGGGGACAGTTAGACTATGGCTACACCTTC.

About this clone: Different DNA sequences within this sample yield the same CDR3. The chain recombines TRBV5-1 with TRBJ2-7; unclear D gene. CDR1 and CDR2 (germline): SGHRS, YFSETQ. V lost 5 bases, J lost 4 bases, and 7 bases lay in between. The CDR3 covers 11 residues. The CDR3 loop reads CASRSEYEQYF. As DNA, the CDR3 is TGCGCCAGCAGGAGCGAGTACGAGCAGTACTTC.

This chain uses TRBV5-4 with TRBJ2-1, with a weak D call TRBD2 (5 bases). CDR3 length: 14 amino acids. V was trimmed by 2 bases and J by 5 bases, leaving 11 bases between them. CDR1 is SGHNT and CDR2 is YYREEE in the germline V gene (reference sequence). The CDR3, as DNA: TGTGCCAGCAGCTTACCGGGAAAAGACAATGAGCAGTTCTTC. Its translation is CASSLPGKDNEQFF.

The chain recombines TRBV5-1 with TRBJ2-3, with 9 bases fitting TRBD2. This CDR3 region has 16 residues. Germline-derived CDR1 and CDR2 are SGHRS and YFSETQ. The ends lost 0 bases at V and 4 bases at J; junction bases unmatched: 6. The CDR3 protein is CASSLESSGRSDTQYF. The CDR3 DNA reads TGCGCCAGCAGCTTGGAGTCCAGCGGGAGGTCAGATACGCAGTATTTT.

This clone was seen only a few times. The chain couples TRBV6-5 to TRBJ2-7; D unresolved. The CDR3 runs to 15 residues. Trimming removed 0 bases at V and 2 bases at J, with 11 bases between. Germline V gene lookup returns CDR1 MNHEY and CDR2 SVGAGI. The CDR3: CASSYSPSQPYEQYF. DNA for the CDR3: TGTGCCAGCAGTTACTCACCATCACAGCCCTACGAGCAGTACTTC.

This chain joins TRBV5-1 and TRBJ2-1; unclear D gene. The CDR3 has 16 amino acids. Trimming stripped 5 bases from V and 0 bases from J, with 15 bases between. Germline-derived CDR1 and CDR2 are SGHRS and YFSETQ. CDR3 sequence (DNA): TGCGCCAGCAGGTCCTGGCGGCTGAGCTCCTACAATGAGCAGTTCTTC. Translation gives CASRSWRLSSYNEQFF.

This clone was seen only a few times. The CDR3 is CASSWAGRMNTEAFF. The CDR3 DNA is TGCGCCAGCAGCTGGGCAGGGCGAATGAACACTGAAGCTTTCTTT. This chain joins TRBV5-1 and TRBJ1-1, with D maybe TRBD1 (5 bases). Germline CDR1 and CDR2: SGHRS and YFSETQ. The CDR3 length is 15 residues. The V end lost 3 bases, the J end lost 0 bases, and 12 bases lay between the germline ends.

The gene calls are TRBV6-6 and TRBJ2-5; 7 nucleotides line up with TRBD2. The germline gives CDR1 MNHNY, CDR2 SVGAGI (reference sequence). This CDR3 region has 15 residues. V dropped 7 bases and J dropped 2; count of bases not matched to a gene: 10. The CDR3 bases are TGTGCCAGCAACCTGGGGAGGGCGCGTCAAGAGACCCAGTACTTC. Its translation: CASNLGRARQETQYF.